Given below is one T cell receptor (beta chain) in context. The clone's antigen remains unknown. Base qualities are missing; no much larger clone stands one base away. Tumor-specific TCR clonotypes were identified by sequencing baseline tumor tissue collected before treatment. In a trial, the study monitored patients with peripheral T-cell lymphoma who were getting frontline treatment by applying next-generation sequencing to their T-cell receptor sequences. These data come from a study of circulating tumor DNA in untreated peripheral T-cell lymphoma (dated by TCRdb to the early 2020s). What the research found in general, with its limitations: Tumor-specific clonotypes turned up in approximately 72% of patients, identified from 85% to 90% of baseline tissues and from about 67% of baseline serum samples.

The library came from the immunoSEQ multiplex PCR assay. Held by TCRdb, this immuneACCESS table contains in-frame sequences only and omits some clones. Under half of the omission traces to an unresolved V gene where checked; the cause of the rest is unknown. The sample contains about 7,200 clones, around three quarters of them found a single time. 25% to 35% of the sample is in the top ten clones. The cysteine opens and the phenylalanine closes a CDR3 of 12 amino acids. Only the CDR3 DNA is retained, 36 bases long and in frame from the first base. The V end loses 6 bases and the J end loses 3 bases, and a stretch of 6 bases separates them. The germline V gene yields MNHGY for CDR1 and SAAAGT for CDR2.

Recombination connected TRBV6-8 to TRBJ1-5; the D gene cannot be named for sure. The material sequenced was tumor tissue. The origin of this receptor is a human donor with peripheral T-cell lymphoma. The nucleotide sequence reads as follows: TGTGCCAGCAGGGGCACCAATCAGCCCCAGCATTTT. Its protein product is CASRGTNQPQHF.